The entry that follows covers one T cell receptor (beta chain) sequence. Its antigen specificity is not known. This sample is part of a study of CXCR3-negative and CXCR3-positive naive CD8 T cells (dated by TCRdb to the late 2010s). For the wider study: Around 140 million TRB reads were obtained in total, roughly 1.5 +/- 0.3 million reads per library. Diversity and physicochemical repertoire analyses covered about a dozen donors pooled from two independent experiments. Naive subsets from 5 or 6 donors and memory cells from 3 donors were included in the TRBV-TRBJ cluster analysis.

The CDR3 numbers 13 residues from cysteine through phenylalanine. No DNA accompanies this entry. As encoded in the germline V gene, CDR1 is SQVTM while CDR2 is ANQGSEA. Each CD8+ T cell subset was flow-sorted in triplicate, with roughly 300,000 cells per subset placed directly into RLT lysis buffer. To keep memory contaminants out, a stringent definition of naive CD8+ T cells was applied: CD45RO-CCR7+CD27+CD95-. Peripheral blood mononuclear cells were isolated from buffy coats using standard density gradient centrifugation. A FACSAria III was used to flow-sort naive CXCR3-negative and CXCR3-positive CD8+ T cells. An RNeasy Mini Kit was used to extract total RNA from the sorted cells. Results and caveats for the whole study, not just this receptor: Compared with CXCR3-negative naive cells, CXCR3-positive naive cells had TRB CDR3s with higher hydrophobicity (lower Kidera factor 4), lower energy, and higher strength and volume indices. Surface CD5, linked to self-reactivity in mice, was comparable between naive subsets; TCR interaction strength was therefore also inferred from TRB CDR3 physicochemical properties. TRBV-TRBJ usage was similar between naive CXCR3-negative and CXCR3-positive cells from the same donor, while memory cells showed distinct patterns. Freshly isolated PBMCs were used for most assays because CXCR3 expression partially decreased after cryopreservation. Comparably high repertoire diversity was found in both naive subsets, whereas much lower repertoire diversity was found in memory CD8+ T cells.

The sequencing machine was a NextSeq 550. The Human TCR Profiling Kit (MiLaboratory) was used to prepare UMI-labeled 5' RACE TRB cDNA libraries. cDNA synthesis used the entire amount of extracted RNA, and PCR amplification then used the entire amount of cDNA produced. The libraries were made side by side, with each library going through the same number of PCR cycles. Per the authors' processing: With a requirement of at least two reads per UMI, MIGEC and MiXCR extracted about 50,000 +/- 10,000 unique UMI-labeled TRB cDNA molecules per library. On average, each library contained approximately 40,000 +/- 10,000 functional in-frame TRB CDR3 nucleotide clonotypes without stop codons. Diversity metrics, including normalized Shannon-Wiener and Chao1, were computed in VDJtools after downsampling to 5000 UMI-labeled TRB molecules per sample. For the central five CDR3 residues, VDJtools calculated physicochemical properties weighted by clonotype size, namely interaction energy, strength, volume and Kidera factor 4. After reprocessing by TCRdb, each CDR3 protein sequence is one entry, and no DNA is given. The authors' filters were not applied to this entry. The sample's table covers around 80,000 distinct CDR3 sequences. The ten largest clones represent around 0.62% of the sample.

The TCR sequence derives from a human donor in good health. Some clones in this sample may be carry-over from other donors' samples. The sample was naive CXCR3+ CD8+ T cells from blood. Interpreted using the paper, the cell subset or site label stands for: CD45RO-CCR7+CD27+CD95- naive CD8+ T cells expressing CXCR3 (TNR3+). The sequence joins TRBV29-1 to TRBJ2-1; there is no DNA to check the TCRdb D call of TRBD2. The CDR3 protein sequence reads: CSAGTSDYNEQFF.